This record covers a single T cell receptor (beta chain). Its matching antigen is unknown. These data originate in a study of cytomegalovirus exposure and HLA in healthy donors. Both 60 Vbeta primers and 13 Jbeta primers went into the PCR. This table comes from immunoSEQ multiplex PCR, and its TCRdb copy is limited to in-frame clones, with some not included. The table has roughly 170,000 clones, approximately 81% seen once. V dropped 4 bases and J dropped 1; count of bases not matched to a gene: 18. The CDR3 runs to 20 residues. Germline V gene lookup returns CDR1 SGHRS and CDR2 YFSETQ. Study results and caveats: The majority of TCR sequences were rare, yet some public TCRs appeared in many donors. Later work associated roughly 17,000 TCR beta sequences with HLA alleles at 0.05 false discovery rate. The sole available immune exposure information was CMV serostatus.

The chain links TRBV5-1 to TRBJ1-3; 9 bases fit TRBD1. The sequenced sample was PBMCs. The receptor was derived from a male donor in good health and CMV-seronegative. CDR3 nucleotides: TGCGCCAGCAGCCGTATGGCTCCGAAACAGGGGGCGGAATCTGGAAACACCATATATTTT. This sequence encodes CASSRMAPKQGAESGNTIYF. Full variable domain (remainder filled in from reference TRBV5-1 and TRBJ1-3): KAGVTQTPRYLIKTRGQQVTLSCSPISGHRSVSWYQQTPGQGLQFLFEYFSETQRNKGNFPGRFSGRQFSNSRSEMNVSTLELGDSALYLCASSRMAPKQGAESGNTIYFGEGSWLTVV.